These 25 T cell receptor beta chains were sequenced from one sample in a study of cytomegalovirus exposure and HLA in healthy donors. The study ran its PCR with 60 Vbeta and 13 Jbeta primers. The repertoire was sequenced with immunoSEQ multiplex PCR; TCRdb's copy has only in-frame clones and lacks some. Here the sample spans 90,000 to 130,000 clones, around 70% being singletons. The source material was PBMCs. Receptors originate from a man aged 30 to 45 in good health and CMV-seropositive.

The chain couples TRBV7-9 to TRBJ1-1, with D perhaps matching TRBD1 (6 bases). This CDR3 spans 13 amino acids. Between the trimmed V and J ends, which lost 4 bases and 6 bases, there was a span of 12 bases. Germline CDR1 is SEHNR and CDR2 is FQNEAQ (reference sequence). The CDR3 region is CASSSTGTAEAFF. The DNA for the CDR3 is TGTGCCAGCAGCTCAACAGGGACGGCTGAAGCTTTCTTT.

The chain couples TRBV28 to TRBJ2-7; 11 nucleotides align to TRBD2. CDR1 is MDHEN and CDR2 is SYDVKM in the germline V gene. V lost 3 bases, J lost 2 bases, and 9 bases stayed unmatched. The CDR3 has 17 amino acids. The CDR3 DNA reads TGTGCCAGCAGTTTCACCTCCGGGACTAGCGGCACCTACGAGCAGTACTTC. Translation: CASSFTSGTSGTYEQYF.

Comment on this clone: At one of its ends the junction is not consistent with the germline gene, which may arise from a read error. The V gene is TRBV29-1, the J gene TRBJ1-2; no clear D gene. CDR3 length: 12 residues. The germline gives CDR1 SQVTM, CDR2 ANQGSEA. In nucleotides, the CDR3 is TGCAGCGTTGACACCCTTAACTATGGCCACACCTTC. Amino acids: CSVDTLNYGHTF.

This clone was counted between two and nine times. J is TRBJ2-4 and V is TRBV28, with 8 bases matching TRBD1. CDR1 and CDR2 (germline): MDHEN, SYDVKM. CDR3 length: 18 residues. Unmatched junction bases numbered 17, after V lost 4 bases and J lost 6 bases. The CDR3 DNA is TGTGCCAGCAGTTCTGGCTTACGGCAGGGGGCGGCGAGAAACATTCAGTACTTC. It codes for CASSSGLRQGAARNIQYF.

Written as DNA, the CDR3 is TGTGCCAGCAGCGTGGGACAGGGTAGCACTGAAGCTTTCTTT. Residues: CASSVGQGSTEAFF. The genes are TRBV9 and TRBJ1-1, with 9 bases lining up with TRBD1. Germline CDR1 SGDLS, CDR2 YYNGEE. The CDR3 spans 14 residues. V was clipped by 2 bases and J by 4 bases; unmatched bases: 3.

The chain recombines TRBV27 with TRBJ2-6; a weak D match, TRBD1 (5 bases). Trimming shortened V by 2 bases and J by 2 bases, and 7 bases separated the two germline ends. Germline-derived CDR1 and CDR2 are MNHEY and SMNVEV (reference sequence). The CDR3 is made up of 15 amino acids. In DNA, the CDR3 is TGTGCCAGCAGTTTAAGGGGCGCTGGGGCCAACGTCCTGACTTTC. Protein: CASSLRGAGANVLTF.

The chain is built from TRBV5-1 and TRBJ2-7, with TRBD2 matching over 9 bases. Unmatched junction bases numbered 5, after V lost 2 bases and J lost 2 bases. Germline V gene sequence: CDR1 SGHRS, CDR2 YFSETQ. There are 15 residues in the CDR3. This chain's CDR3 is CASSLSGGFTYEQYF. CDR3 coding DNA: TGCGCCAGCAGCTTAAGCGGGGGGTTCACCTACGAGCAGTACTTC.

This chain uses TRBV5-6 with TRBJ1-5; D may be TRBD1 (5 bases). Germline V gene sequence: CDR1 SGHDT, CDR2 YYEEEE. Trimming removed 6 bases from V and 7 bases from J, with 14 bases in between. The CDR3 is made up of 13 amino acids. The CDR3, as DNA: TGTGCCAGCACCTTCGGGGGGGGGCAGCCCCAGCATTTT. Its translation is CASTFGGGQPQHF.

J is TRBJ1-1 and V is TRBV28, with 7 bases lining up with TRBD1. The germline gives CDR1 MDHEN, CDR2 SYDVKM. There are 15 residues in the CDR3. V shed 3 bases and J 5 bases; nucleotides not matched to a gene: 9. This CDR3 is CASSFPTTGRTEAFF. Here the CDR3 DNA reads TGTGCCAGCAGTTTCCCAACGACAGGGAGGACTGAAGCTTTCTTT.

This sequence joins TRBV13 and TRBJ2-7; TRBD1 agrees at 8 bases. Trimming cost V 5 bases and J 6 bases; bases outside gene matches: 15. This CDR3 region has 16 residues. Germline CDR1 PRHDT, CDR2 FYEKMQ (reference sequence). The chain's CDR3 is CASSPRAGQGRSEQYF. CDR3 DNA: TGTGCCAGCAGCCCTAGGGCAGGACAGGGAAGGTCCGAGCAGTACTTC. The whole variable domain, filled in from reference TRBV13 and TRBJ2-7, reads AAGVIQSPRHLIKEKRETATLKCYPIPRHDTVYWYQQGPGQDPQFLISFYEKMQSDKGSIPDRFSAQQFSDYHSELNMSSLELGDSALYFCASSPRAGQGRSEQYFGPGTRLTVT.

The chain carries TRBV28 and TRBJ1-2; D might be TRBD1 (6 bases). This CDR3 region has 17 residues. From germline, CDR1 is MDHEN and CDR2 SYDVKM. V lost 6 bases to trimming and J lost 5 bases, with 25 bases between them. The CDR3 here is CASRLPGDKSGVYGYTF. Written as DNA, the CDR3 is TGTGCCAGCAGACTCCCCGGGGACAAGTCGGGTGTTTATGGCTACACCTTC.

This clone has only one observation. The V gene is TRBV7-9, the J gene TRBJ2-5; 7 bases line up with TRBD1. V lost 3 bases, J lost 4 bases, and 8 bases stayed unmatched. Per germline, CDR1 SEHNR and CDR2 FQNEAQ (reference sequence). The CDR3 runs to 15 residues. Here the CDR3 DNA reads TGTGCCAGCAGCTTCGCAGGGGGTTACCGAGAGACCCAGTACTTC. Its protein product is CASSFAGGYRETQYF.

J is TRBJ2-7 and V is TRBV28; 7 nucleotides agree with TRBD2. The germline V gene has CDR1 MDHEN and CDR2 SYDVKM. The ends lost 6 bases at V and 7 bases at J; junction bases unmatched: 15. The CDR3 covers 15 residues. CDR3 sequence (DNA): TGTGCCAGCAGCCCCCGGGGAGCGGGGTCCGTTGAGCAGTACGTC. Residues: CASSPRGAGSVEQYV.

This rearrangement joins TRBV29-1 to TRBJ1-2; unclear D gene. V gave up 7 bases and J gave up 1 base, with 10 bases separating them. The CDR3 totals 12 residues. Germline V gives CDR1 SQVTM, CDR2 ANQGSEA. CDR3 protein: CSDGGFNYGYTF. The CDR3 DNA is TGCAGCGACGGCGGTTTTAACTATGGCTACACCTTC.

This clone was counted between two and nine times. The DNA for the CDR3 is TGTGCCAGCAGTACCCGGACGGGAATTTATGGCTACACCTTC. Protein product: CASSTRTGIYGYTF. This chain uses TRBV27 with TRBJ1-2; D remains ambiguous. The CDR3 runs 14 residues. The V end was cut by 5 bases, the J end by 5 bases, with 15 bases between. Germline V gene data show CDR1 as MNHEY and CDR2 as SMNVEV (reference sequence).

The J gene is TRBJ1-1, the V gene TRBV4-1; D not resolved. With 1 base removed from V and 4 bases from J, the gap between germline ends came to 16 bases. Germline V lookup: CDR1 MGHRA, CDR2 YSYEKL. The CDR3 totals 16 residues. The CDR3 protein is CASSQVIPPRFTEAFF. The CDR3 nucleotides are TGCGCCAGCAGCCAAGTAATTCCCCCGAGGTTCACTGAAGCTTTCTTT.

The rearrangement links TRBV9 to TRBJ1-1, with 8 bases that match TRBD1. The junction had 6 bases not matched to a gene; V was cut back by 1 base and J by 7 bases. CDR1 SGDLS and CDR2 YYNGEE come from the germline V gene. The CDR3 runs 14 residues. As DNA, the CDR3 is TGTGCCAGCAGCGTATTGGACAGGGCCGATGAAGCTTTCTTT. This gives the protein CASSVLDRADEAFF.

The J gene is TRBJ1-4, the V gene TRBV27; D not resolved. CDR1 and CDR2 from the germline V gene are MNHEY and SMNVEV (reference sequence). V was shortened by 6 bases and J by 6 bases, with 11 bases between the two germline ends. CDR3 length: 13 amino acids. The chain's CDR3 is CASSPKEHEKLFF. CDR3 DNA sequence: TGTGCCAGCAGCCCTAAGGAGCATGAAAAACTGTTTTTT.

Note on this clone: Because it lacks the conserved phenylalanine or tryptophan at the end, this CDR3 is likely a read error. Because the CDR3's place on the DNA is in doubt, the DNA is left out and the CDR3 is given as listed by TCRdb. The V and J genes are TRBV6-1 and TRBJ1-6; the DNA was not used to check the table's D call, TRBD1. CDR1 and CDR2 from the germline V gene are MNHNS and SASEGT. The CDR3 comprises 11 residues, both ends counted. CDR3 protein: CASSEARRYRY.

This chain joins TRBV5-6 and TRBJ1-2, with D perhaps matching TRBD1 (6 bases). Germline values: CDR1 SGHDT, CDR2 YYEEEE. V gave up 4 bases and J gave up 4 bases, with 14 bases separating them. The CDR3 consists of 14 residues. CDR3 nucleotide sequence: TGTGCCAGCAGCCTGACAGGACCGAGCTATGGCTACACCTTC. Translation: CASSLTGPSYGYTF. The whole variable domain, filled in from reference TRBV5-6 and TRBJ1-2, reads DAGVTQSPTHLIKTRGQQVTLRCSPKSGHDTVSWYQQALGQGPQFIFQYYEEEERQRGNFPDRFSGHQFPNYSSELNVNALLLGDSALYLCASSLTGPSYGYTFGSGTRLTVV.

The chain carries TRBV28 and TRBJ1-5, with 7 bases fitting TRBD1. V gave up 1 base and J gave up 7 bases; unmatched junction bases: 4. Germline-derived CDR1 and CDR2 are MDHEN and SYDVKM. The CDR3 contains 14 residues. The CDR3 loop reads CASSLSQGGQPQHF. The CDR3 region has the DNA TGTGCCAGCAGTTTATCGCAGGGGGGACAGCCCCAGCATTTT.

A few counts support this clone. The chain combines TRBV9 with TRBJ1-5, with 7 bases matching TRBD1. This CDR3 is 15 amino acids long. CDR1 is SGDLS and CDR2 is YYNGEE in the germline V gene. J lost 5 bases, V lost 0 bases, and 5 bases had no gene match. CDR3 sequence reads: CASSVEGGNDQPQHF. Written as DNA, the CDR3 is TGTGCCAGCAGCGTAGAAGGGGGCAACGATCAGCCCCAGCATTTT.

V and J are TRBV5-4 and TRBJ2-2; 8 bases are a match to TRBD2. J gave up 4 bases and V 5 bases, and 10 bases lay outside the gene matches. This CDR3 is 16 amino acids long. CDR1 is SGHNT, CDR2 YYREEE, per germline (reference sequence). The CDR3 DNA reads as TGTGCCAGCAGTTCCTCCGGGACTAGGAGCACCGGGGAGCTGTTTTTT. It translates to CASSSSGTRSTGELFF.

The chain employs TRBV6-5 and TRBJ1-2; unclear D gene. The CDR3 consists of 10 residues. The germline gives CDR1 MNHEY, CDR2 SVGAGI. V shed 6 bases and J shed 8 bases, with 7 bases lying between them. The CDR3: CASSLEGYTF. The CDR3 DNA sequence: TGTGCCAGCAGCCTAGAAGGCTACACCTTC.

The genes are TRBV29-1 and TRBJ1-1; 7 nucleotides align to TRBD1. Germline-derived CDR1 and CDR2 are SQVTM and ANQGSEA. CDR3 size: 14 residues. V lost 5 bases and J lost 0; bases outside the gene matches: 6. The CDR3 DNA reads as TGCAGCGTTAGACAGGGAACAATGAACACTGAAGCTTTCTTT. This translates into CSVRQGTMNTEAFF.